The 17 T cell receptor beta chains below come from one sample, sequenced in a study of blood T cells in healthy people across ages. A J-beta primer mix and a sample-barcoded 5' primer were used in a second PCR of about 7 to 12 cycles. TCRdb used MiXCR to reprocess the 5' RACE reads, holding one entry per CDR3 protein. The table lists over 450,000 distinct CDR3 sequences, around 24% of them singletons, with less than 9% in the top ten. A further study also used this sample, focusing on T cells of mothers and their children.

The specimen was blood. The receptors stem from a boy younger than 18 in good health.

This clonotype has a handful of counts. This sequence joins TRBV20-1 and TRBJ2-3, with D hard to call. The V gene's germline CDR1 is DFQATT and CDR2 SNEGSKA (reference sequence). There are 14 residues in the CDR3. The V gene lost 0 bases and the J gene lost 0 bases, with 7 bases spanning the gap. The CDR3 region is CSARDLDSTDTQYF. For the CDR3, the DNA is TGCAGTGCTAGAGATCTCGACAGCACAGATACGCAGTATTTT.

The rearrangement links TRBV5-1 to TRBJ2-2; 12 bases are a match to TRBD2. J lost 6 bases, V lost 3 bases, and 0 bases had no gene match. CDR3 length: 14 residues. CDR1 is SGHRS, CDR2 YFSETQ, per germline. CDR3 nucleotides: TGCGCCAGCAGCTGGACTAGCGGGGCCGGGGAGCTGTTTTTT. This gives the protein CASSWTSGAGELFF.

This clonotype has just a few counts. The V and J genes are TRBV20-1 and TRBJ2-1; 8 positions match TRBD2. After removal of 3 bases from V and 0 bases from J, the junction contained 1 base not matched to a gene. The CDR3 contains 14 residues. Germline CDR1 is DFQATT and CDR2 is SNEGSKA (reference sequence). The CDR3 region has the DNA TGCAGTGCTAGGCTAGCGGGCTCCTACAATGAGCAGTTCTTC. It is translated as CSARLAGSYNEQFF.

Concerning this clonotype itself: One junction end does not reproduce the germline sequence, and a read error may be involved. Written as DNA, the CDR3 is TGTGCCAGCAGTCCCCAGGGAACAGGGTTGTACGGGCAGTACTTC. It codes for CASSPQGTGLYGQYF. The chain is built from TRBV12-3 or TRBV12-4 and TRBJ2-7, with D possibly matching TRBD1 (6 bases). There are 15 residues in the CDR3.

This clonotype was counted a few times. This chain uses TRBV20-1 with TRBJ1-1; 7 nucleotides line up with TRBD1. J lost 11 bases, V lost 0 bases, and 12 bases had no gene match. Germline V CDR1 and CDR2: DFQATT, SNEGSKA (reference sequence). This CDR3 is built from 14 residues. CDR3: CSARDQSGRGLAFF. CDR3 DNA: TGCAGTGCTAGAGATCAAAGTGGCAGGGGGTTGGCTTTCTTT.

Turning to this clonotype: One junction end does not reproduce the germline sequence, and a read error may be involved. This chain uses TRBV6-2 or TRBV6-3 with TRBJ1-1; a weak D match, TRBD1 (5 bases). Germline assignment: CDR1 MNHEY and CDR2 SVGEGT. CDR3 length equals 14 residues. The CDR3 sequence: CSSSRGAQATEAFF. The CDR3 nucleotides are TGTTCCAGCAGTAGAGGGGCGCAGGCCACTGAAGCTTTCTTT.

This clonotype was recorded at least ten times. This sequence joins TRBV25-1 and TRBJ2-7, with unresolved D. Germline CDR1 reads MGHDK; CDR2 reads SYGVNS. Between the trimmed V and J ends, which lost 3 bases and 0 bases, there was a span of 0 bases. The CDR3 is made up of 11 amino acids. This CDR3 is CASSDSYEQYF. Here the CDR3 DNA reads TGTGCCAGCAGTGACTCCTACGAGCAGTACTTC.

This clonotype was observed a handful of times. This chain joins TRBV3-1 and TRBJ2-2, with 11 bases aligning to TRBD2. The V gene end was trimmed by 3 bases and the J gene end by 2 bases; junction bases not matched to a gene: 2. Germline CDR1 and CDR2: LGHDT and YNNKEL (reference sequence). This CDR3 has 16 amino acids. In nucleotides, the CDR3 is TGTGCCAGCAGCCAGGGACTAGCGGTAAACACCGGGGAGCTGTTTTTT. It encodes CASSQGLAVNTGELFF.

The rearrangement uses TRBV12-5 and TRBJ2-3; TRBD1 aligns across 7 bases. The trim removed 5 bases at V and 7 bases at J, leaving 9 bases unmatched. Germline V lookup: CDR1 LGHNT, CDR2 FRNRAP. This CDR3 has 14 residues. The CDR3: CASGLPGTENTQYF. The CDR3 DNA is TGTGCTAGTGGTCTTCCCGGGACAGAAAATACGCAGTATTTT.

This clonotype has only a few counts. The chain has TRBV13 and TRBJ1-3; 8 bases agree with TRBD1. This CDR3 comprises 17 residues. J lost 1 base, V lost 1 base, and 6 bases had no gene match. From germline, CDR1 is PRHDT and CDR2 FYEKMQ (reference sequence). In DNA form, the CDR3 reads TGTGCCAGCAGCTTAGTTGATGGGACAGGATCTGGAAACACCATATATTTT. Its translation: CASSLVDGTGSGNTIYF.

This clonotype was detected a few times. The chain joins TRBV6-5 to TRBJ2-2; 7 bases match TRBD1. Germline-derived CDR1 and CDR2 are MNHEY and SVGAGI. V lost 6 bases to trimming and J lost 0 bases; unmatched junction nucleotides: 4. The CDR3 totals 15 residues. The CDR3 DNA reads TGTGCCAGCAGCCCTGACAGGGCGAACACCGGGGAGCTGTTTTTT. Its translation is CASSPDRANTGELFF.

This clonotype was recorded a few times. V usage is TRBV27 and J usage is TRBJ2-5; TRBD1 matches at 7 bases. The CDR3 spans 14 residues. The J segment lost 5 bases and the V segment lost 1 base, leaving 4 bases of the junction unmatched. Germline CDR1 and CDR2: MNHEY and SMNVEV (reference sequence). This CDR3 reads CASSLWDSRETQYF. CDR3 sequence (DNA): TGTGCCAGCAGTTTATGGGACAGCAGGGAGACCCAGTACTTC.

The rearrangement links TRBV28 to TRBJ1-4; possibly TRBD1 for D (6 bases). V lost 5 bases to trimming and J lost 3 bases, with 16 bases between them. Germline-derived CDR1 and CDR2 are MDHEN and SYDVKM. The CDR3 has 16 amino acids. The CDR3 bases are TGTGCCAGCAGTCCTCGGGGGCGCCTTCCTAATGAAAAACTGTTTTTT. This encodes CASSPRGRLPNEKLFF. The full variable domain, in which reference TRBV28 and TRBJ1-4 provide the parts outside the CDR3, is DVKVTQSSRYLVKRTGEKVFLECVQDMDHENMFWYRQDPGLGLRLIYFSYDVKMKEKGDIPEGYSVSREKKERFSLILESASTNQTSMYLCASSPRGRLPNEKLFFGSGTQLSVL.

The rearrangement links TRBV4-1 to TRBJ2-5; perhaps TRBD1 as D (6 bases). Judging by the DNA end, TRBJ2-1 fits better; the J call may be wrong. The germline V gene encodes CDR1 MGHRA and CDR2 YSYEKL. The CDR3 sequence is 15 residues long. The CDR3 DNA follows: TGCGCCAGCAGCCAAGATGGTCAGGGGCGGGATGAGCAGTTCTTC. Encoded protein: CASSQDGQGRDEQFF.

This clonotype was observed a few times. The V call is TRBV27, the J call TRBJ2-7; TRBD1 is a possible D gene (6 bases). The CDR3 has 16 residues. The V end was cut by 2 bases, the J end by 0 bases, with 14 bases between. Germline V gives CDR1 MNHEY, CDR2 SMNVEV (reference sequence). The CDR3 DNA follows: TGTGCCAGCAGTTTAGGGTACCCGACAGGCTCCTACGAGCAGTACTTC. It is translated as CASSLGYPTGSYEQYF.

V and J are TRBV3-1 and TRBJ1-1; D uncertain. The length of the CDR3 is 14 residues. V gave up 1 base and J gave up 6 bases, with 12 bases separating them. The germline CDR1 and CDR2 sequences are LGHDT and YNNKEL (reference sequence). In DNA, the CDR3 is TGTGCCAGCAGCCAAGCTGGCGCGGACCCTGAAGCTTTCTTT. Its translation is CASSQAGADPEAFF.

This clonotype appeared a few times. This rearrangement joins TRBV28 to TRBJ1-6; maybe TRBD1 (6 bases). Trimming pared 7 bases from V and 7 bases from J, leaving 8 bases between. The V gene's germline CDR1 is MDHEN and CDR2 SYDVKM. The CDR3 covers 12 residues. In DNA form, the CDR3 reads TGTGCCAGCACTGACAGGAATTCACCCCTCCACTTT. Translating gives CASTDRNSPLHF.